This TCR beta chain came from a study of blood T cell repertoires in COVID-19 (dated by TCRdb to 2019 to 2021). About the full investigation: Collaborator samples came from the United States, Italy and Spain and covered acute and convalescent phases of COVID-19. The prospective study material was composed of cDNA or gDNA derived from T cells, B-cell-depleted T cells, or PBMCs. Deeply sampled blood TCRbeta repertoires from subjects exposed to, actively infected with, or recovered from COVID-19 were included in the dataset. A freely available public database, intended as a resource for researchers studying the immune response to SARS-CoV-2, is where the repertoires were released. Samples came from the ongoing ImmuneRACE study (first 160 participants) plus 1,254 subjects from 6 global collaborators. The sample metadata nearly always contained a de-identified subject ID, COVID-19 status, age in years and sex. Where HLA class I and class II types were available, the types were taken from metadata supplied by the sample provider, not from assay-based typing. Findings and caveats that apply to the study as a whole: The quantity of clinical and demographic metadata differed by source and by participant and was supplied without curation.

Participants in the prospective study were enrolled through a virtual design, were aged 18 to 89 years, and lived in 24 United States geographic areas. In the prospective study, participants were assigned to cohorts based on the clinical history participants reported in a screening survey and a study questionnaire. Exposed participants had been in contact with someone with a PCR-confirmed or clinician-diagnosed COVID-19 case within 2 weeks of study entry. Each participant in the prospective study had whole blood, serum and a nasopharyngeal or oropharyngeal swab collected by mobile phlebotomists. Participants in the prospective study had the option to provide additional blood draws and questionnaires over a roughly 2-month period. Blood samples from the prospective study were shipped frozen or at room temperature prior to DNA extraction. The immunoSEQ Assay, a bias-controlled multiplex PCR, was used to amplify TCRbeta CDR3 regions from genomic DNA. The published analysis was carried out like this. The number of nucleated cells in each sample was estimated from the amplification of reference gene primers within the assay. To quantify the absolute abundance of each unique TCRbeta CDR3 rearrangement, sequence reads were collapsed and filtered. For each sample, productive Simpson clonality was calculated as the square root of Simpson's diversity index across productive rearrangements. In TCRdb, the immuneACCESS table is reduced to in-frame sequences with V and J assigned. These tables do not hold every clone; where another copy was compared, an unresolved V gene accounts for under half, and the others remain unexplained. That table furnishes V, J and clone size, whereas the DNA furnished D and trimming. This sample holds around 240,000 clones; 85% to 90% were observed only once. 0.85% to 0.95% of the sample belongs to the ten largest clones.

Regarding this clone: Its cognate antigen has yet to be identified. Per-nucleotide qualities are absent, and no much larger clonotype sits a single base away.

Sequenced: PBMCs or T cells enriched from blood (not recorded which). The sequence derives from a man between 50 and 59 years old who had been exposed to COVID-19.

The nucleotide sequence is given as TGTGCCTGGAGCAGGAACGTGGCCACTGAAGCTTTCTTT. This yields the protein CAWSRNVATEAFF. The chain was built from TRBV30 and TRBJ1-1; the D gene cannot be named for sure. From the cysteine up to the phenylalanine, the CDR3 has a length of 13 residues. Just the 39-base CDR3 DNA is kept, in frame starting at base 1. The germline V gene (reference sequence) supplies CDR1 GTSNPN and CDR2 SVGIG. The junction shows trimming of 3 bases on V and 4 bases on J, plus 12 bases between the germline ends.